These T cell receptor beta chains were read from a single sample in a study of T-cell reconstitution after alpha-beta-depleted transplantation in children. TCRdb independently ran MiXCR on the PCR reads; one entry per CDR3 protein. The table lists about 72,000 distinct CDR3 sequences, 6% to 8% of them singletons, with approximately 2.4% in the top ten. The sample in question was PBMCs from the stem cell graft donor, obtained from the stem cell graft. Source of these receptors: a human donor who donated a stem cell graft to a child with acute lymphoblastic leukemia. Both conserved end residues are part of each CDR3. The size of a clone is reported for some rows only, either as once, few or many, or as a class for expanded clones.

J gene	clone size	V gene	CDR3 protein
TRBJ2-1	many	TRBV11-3	CASSSSGTGGNEQFF
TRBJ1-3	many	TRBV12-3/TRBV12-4	CASSKQGAGNTIYF
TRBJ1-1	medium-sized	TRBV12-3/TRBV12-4	CASSPHRERNTEAFF
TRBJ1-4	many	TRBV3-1	CASSQKGAANEKLFF
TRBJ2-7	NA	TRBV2	CASSVPSSYEQYF
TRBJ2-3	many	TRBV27	CASSLLDRRADTQYF
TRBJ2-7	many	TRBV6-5	CASSFSGTTSSYEQYF
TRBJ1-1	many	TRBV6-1	CASSDRENTEAFF
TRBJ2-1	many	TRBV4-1	CASSQEGRSSYNEQFF
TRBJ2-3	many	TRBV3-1	CASRQGGASTDTQYF
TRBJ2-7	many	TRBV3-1	CATSPGNRGSYEQYF
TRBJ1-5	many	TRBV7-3	CASSWEGPSNQPQHF
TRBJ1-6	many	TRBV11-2	CASSLEGVASSYNSPLHF
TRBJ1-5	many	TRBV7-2	CASSFGRTAQPQHF
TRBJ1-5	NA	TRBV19	CASSIQKGSNQPQHF
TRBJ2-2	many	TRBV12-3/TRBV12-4	CASSSGGGRVTGELFF
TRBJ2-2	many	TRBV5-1	CASSNPNTGELFF
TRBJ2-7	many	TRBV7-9	CASSTQTSGRPYEQYF
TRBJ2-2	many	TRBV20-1	CSAKGLAESGELFF
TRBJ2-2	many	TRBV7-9	CASIPGGSGELFF
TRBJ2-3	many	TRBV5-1	CASSRSGTGDQPSTDTQYF
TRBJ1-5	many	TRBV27	CASSSGYSNQPQHF
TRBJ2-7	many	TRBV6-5	CASSYSGTGLYEQYF